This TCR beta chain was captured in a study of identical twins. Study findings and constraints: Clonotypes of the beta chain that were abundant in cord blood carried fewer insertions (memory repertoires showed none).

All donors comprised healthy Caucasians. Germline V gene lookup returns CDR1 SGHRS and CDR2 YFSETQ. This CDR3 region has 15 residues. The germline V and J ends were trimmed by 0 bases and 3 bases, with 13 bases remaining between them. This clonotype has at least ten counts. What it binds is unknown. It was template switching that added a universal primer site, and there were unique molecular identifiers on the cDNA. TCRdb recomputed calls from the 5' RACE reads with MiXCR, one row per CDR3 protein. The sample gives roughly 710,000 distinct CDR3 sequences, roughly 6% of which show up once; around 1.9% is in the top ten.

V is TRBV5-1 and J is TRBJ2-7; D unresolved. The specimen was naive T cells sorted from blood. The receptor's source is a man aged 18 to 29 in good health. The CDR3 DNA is TGCGCCAGCAGCTTGGATGGGGTCCCCAACTACGAGCAGTACTTC. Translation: CASSLDGVPNYEQYF. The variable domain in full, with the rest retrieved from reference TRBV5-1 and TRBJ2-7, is KAGVTQTPRYLIKTRGQQVTLSCSPISGHRSVSWYQQTPGQGLQFLFEYFSETQRNKGNFPGRFSGRQFSNSRSEMNVSTLELGDSALYLCASSLDGVPNYEQYFGPGTRLTVT.